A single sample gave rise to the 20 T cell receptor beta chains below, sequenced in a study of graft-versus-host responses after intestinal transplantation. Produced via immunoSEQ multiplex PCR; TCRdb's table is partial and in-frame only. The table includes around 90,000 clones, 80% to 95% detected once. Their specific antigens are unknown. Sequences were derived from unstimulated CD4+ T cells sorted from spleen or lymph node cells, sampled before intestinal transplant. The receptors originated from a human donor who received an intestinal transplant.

CDR3 in amino acids: CASSLDDILYEQYF. CDR3 nucleotides: TGCGCCAGCAGCTTGGATGACATCCTCTACGAGCAGTACTTC. The chain couples TRBV5-1 to TRBJ2-7; D is undetermined. The CDR3 totals 14 residues. The germline gives CDR1 SGHRS, CDR2 YFSETQ. With 0 bases removed from V and 3 bases from J, the gap between germline ends came to 10 bases.

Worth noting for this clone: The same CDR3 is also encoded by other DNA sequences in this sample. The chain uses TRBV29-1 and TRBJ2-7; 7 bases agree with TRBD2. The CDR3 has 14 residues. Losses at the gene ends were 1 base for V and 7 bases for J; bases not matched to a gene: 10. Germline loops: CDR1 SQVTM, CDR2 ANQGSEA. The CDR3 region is CSVEGVAGRGEQYF. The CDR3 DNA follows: TGCAGCGTTGAAGGTGTAGCGGGTCGGGGGGAGCAGTACTTC.

The CDR3 here is CASRASGRATDTQYF. The DNA for the CDR3 is TGTGCCAGCAGGGCTAGCGGGAGGGCCACAGATACGCAGTATTTT. The chain couples TRBV7-8 to TRBJ2-3; 12 bases map to TRBD2. The CDR3 spans 15 residues. Germline lookup yields CDR1 SGHVS and CDR2 FQNEAQ. Unmatched junction bases numbered 3, after V lost 6 bases and J lost 2 bases. Filled out from reference TRBV7-8 and TRBJ2-3, the complete variable domain reads GAGVSQSPRYKVAKRGQDVALRCDPISGHVSLFWYQQALGQGPEFLTYFQNEAQLDKSGLPSDRFFAERPEGSVSTLKIQRTQQEDSAVYLCASRASGRATDTQYFGPGTRLTVL.

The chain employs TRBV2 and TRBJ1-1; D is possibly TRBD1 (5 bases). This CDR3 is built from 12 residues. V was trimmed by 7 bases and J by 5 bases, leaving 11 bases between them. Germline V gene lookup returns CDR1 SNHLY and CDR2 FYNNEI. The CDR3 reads CASTGEATEAFF. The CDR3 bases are TGTGCCAGCACGGGGGAGGCTACTGAAGCTTTCTTT.

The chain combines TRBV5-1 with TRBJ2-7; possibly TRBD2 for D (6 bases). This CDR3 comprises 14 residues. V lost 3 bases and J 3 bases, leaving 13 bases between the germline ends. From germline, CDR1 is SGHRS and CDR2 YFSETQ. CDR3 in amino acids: CASSSRDGGYEQYF. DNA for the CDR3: TGCGCCAGCAGCTCCCGGGACGGGGGCTACGAGCAGTACTTC.

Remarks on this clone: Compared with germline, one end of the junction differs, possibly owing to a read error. The CDR3 reads CAGSHGELFF. DNA of the CDR3: TGTGCCGGCAGCCACGGGGAGCTGTTTTTT. The chain couples TRBV7-9 to TRBJ2-2, with D uncertain. The CDR3 length is 10 residues. Per germline, CDR1 SEHNR and CDR2 FQNEAQ (reference sequence). Full variable domain (remainder filled in from reference TRBV7-9 and TRBJ2-2): DTGVSQNPRHKITKRGQNVTFRCDPISEHNRLYWYRQTLGQGPEFLTYFQNEAQLEKSRLLSDRFSAERPKGSFSTLEIQRTEQGDSAMYLCAGSHGELFFGEGSRLTVL.

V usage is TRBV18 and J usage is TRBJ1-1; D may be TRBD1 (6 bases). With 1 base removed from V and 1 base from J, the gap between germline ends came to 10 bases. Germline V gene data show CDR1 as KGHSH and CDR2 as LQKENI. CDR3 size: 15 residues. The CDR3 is CASSPRGGENTEAFF. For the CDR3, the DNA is TGTGCCAGCTCACCACGAGGGGGAGAGAACACTGAAGCTTTCTTT.

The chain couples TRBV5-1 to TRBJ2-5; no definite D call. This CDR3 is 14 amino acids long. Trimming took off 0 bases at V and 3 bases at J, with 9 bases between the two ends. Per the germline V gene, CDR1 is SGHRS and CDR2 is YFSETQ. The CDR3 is CASSLDTTEETQYF. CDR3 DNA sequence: TGCGCCAGCAGCTTGGACACTACCGAAGAGACCCAGTACTTC. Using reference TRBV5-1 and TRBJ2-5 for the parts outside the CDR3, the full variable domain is KAGVTQTPRYLIKTRGQQVTLSCSPISGHRSVSWYQQTPGQGLQFLFEYFSETQRNKGNFPGRFSGRQFSNSRSEMNVSTLELGDSALYLCASSLDTTEETQYFGPGTRLLVL.

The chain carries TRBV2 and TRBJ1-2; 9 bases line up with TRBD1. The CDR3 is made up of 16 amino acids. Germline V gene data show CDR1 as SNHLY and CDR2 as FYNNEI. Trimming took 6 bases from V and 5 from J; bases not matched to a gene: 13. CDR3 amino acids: CASSLLRQGGLYGYTF. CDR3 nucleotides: TGTGCCAGCAGCCTCCTCCGACAGGGGGGTTTGTATGGCTACACCTTC.

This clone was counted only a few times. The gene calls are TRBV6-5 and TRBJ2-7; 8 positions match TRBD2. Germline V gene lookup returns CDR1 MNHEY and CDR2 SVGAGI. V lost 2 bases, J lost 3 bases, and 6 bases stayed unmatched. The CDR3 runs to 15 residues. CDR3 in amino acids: CASSYIASGHYEQYF. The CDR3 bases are TGTGCCAGCAGTTACATCGCTAGCGGGCACTACGAGCAGTACTTC.

The CDR3 protein is CASSLTSGASTDTQYF. For the CDR3, the DNA is TGCGCCAGCAGCTTGACTAGCGGGGCTAGCACAGATACGCAGTATTTT. This rearrangement joins TRBV5-1 to TRBJ2-3; TRBD2 matches 10 bases. This CDR3 contains 16 residues. V gave up 1 base and J gave up 0 bases; unmatched junction bases: 2. Per the germline V gene, CDR1 is SGHRS and CDR2 is YFSETQ.

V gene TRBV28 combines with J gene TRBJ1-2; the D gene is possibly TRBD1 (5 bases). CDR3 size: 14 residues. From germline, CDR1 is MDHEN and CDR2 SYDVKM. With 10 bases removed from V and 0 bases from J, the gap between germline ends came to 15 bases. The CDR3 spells CATKRQSTNYGYTF. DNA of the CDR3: TGTGCCACCAAACGACAGTCTACTAACTATGGCTACACCTTC.

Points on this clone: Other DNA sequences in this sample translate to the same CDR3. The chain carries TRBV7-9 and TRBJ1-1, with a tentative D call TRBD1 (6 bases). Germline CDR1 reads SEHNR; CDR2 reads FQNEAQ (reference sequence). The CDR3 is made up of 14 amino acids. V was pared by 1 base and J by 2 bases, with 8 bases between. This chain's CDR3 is CASSLEGGNTEAFF. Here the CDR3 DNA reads TGTGCCAGCAGCTTAGAAGGGGGAAACACTGAAGCTTTCTTT. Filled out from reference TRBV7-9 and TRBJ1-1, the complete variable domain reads DTGVSQNPRHKITKRGQNVTFRCDPISEHNRLYWYRQTLGQGPEFLTYFQNEAQLEKSRLLSDRFSAERPKGSFSTLEIQRTEQGDSAMYLCASSLEGGNTEAFFGQGTRLTVV.

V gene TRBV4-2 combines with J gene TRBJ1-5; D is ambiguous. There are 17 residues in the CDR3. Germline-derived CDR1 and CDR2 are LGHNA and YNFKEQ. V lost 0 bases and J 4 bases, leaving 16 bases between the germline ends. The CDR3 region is CASSQDRRMSLNQPQHF. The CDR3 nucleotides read TGTGCCAGCAGCCAAGATCGACGGATGAGCTTAAATCAGCCCCAGCATTTT.

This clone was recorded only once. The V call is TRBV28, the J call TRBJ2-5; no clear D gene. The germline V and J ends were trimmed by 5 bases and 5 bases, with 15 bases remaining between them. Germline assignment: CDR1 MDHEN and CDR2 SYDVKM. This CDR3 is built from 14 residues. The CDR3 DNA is TGTGCCAGCAGTGCCCCCCCCCGAAGGGAGACCCAGTACTTC. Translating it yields CASSAPPRRETQYF.

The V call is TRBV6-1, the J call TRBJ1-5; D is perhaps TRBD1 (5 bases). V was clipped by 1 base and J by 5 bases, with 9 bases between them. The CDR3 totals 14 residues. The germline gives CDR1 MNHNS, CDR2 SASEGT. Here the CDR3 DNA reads TGTGCCAGCAGTGAAGTGGGGGGAGATCAGCCCCAGCATTTT. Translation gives CASSEVGGDQPQHF.

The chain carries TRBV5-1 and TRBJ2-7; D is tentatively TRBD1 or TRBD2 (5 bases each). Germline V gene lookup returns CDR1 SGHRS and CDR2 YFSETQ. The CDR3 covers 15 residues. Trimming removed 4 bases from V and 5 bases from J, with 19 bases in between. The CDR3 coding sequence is TGCGCCAGCAGCGAGAGGGACGGCCCCTACAACGAGCAGTACTTC. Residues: CASSERDGPYNEQYF.

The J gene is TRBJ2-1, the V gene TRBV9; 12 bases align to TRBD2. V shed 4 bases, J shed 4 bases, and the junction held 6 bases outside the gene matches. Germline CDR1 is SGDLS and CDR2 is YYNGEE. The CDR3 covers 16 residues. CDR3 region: CASSPRTSGKYNEQFF. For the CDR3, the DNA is TGTGCCAGCAGCCCCCGGACTAGCGGGAAGTACAATGAGCAGTTCTTC.

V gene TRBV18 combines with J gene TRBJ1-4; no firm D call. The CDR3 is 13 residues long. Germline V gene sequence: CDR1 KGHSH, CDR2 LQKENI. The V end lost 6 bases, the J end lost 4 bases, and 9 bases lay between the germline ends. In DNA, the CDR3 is TGTGCCAGCTCGGGGAGCCGTAATGAAAAACTGTTTTTT. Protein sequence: CASSGSRNEKLFF.

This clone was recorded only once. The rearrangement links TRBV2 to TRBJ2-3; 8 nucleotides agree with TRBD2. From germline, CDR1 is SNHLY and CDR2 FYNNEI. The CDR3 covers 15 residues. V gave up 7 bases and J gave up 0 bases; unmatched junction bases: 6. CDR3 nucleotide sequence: TGTGCCAGCAACTTAGCGGGAATGAGCACAGATACGCAGTATTTT. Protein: CASNLAGMSTDTQYF.